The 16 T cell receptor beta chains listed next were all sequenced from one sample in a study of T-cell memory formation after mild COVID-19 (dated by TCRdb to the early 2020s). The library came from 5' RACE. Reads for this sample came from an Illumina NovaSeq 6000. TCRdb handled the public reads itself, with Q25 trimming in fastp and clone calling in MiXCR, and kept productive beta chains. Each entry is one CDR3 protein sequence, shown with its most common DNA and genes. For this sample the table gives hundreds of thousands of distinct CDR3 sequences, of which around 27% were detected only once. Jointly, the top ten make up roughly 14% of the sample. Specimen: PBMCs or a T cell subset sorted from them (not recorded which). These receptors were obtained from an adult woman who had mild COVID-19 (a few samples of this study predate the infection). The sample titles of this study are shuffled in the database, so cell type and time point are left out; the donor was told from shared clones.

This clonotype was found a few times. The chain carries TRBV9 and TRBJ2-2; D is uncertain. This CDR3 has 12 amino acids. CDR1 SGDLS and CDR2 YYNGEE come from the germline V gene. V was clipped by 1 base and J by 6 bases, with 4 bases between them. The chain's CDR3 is CASSVSAGELFF. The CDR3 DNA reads TGTGCCAGCAGCGTATCTGCCGGGGAGCTGTTTTTT.

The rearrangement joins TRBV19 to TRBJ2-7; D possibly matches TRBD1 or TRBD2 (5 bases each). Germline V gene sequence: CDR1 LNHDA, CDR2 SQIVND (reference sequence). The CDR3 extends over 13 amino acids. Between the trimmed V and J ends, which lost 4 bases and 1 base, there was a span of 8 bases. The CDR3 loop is CASSTGPSYEQYF. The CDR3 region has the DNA TGTGCCAGTAGTACGGGGCCTTCCTACGAGCAGTACTTC.

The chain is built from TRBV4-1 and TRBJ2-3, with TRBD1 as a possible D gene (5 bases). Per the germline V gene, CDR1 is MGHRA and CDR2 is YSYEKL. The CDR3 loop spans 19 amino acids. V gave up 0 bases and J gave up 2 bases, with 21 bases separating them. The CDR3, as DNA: TGCGCCAGCAGCCAAGACCCACCTGAGACAGAAGAATACACAGATACGCAGTATTTT. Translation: CASSQDPPETEEYTDTQYF.

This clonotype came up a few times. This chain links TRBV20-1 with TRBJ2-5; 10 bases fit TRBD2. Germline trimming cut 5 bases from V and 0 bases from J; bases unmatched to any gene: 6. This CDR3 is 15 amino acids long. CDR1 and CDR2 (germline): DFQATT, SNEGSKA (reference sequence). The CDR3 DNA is TGCAGTGCTGGCGGACTAGCGGTGTACCAAGAGACCCAGTACTTC. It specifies CSAGGLAVYQETQYF.

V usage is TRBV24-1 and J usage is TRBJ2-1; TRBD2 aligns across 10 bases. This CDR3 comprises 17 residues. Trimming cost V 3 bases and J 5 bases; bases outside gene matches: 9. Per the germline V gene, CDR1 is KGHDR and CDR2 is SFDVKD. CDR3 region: CATSDQKLAGPNNEQFF. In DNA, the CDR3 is TGTGCCACCAGTGATCAAAAACTAGCGGGACCCAACAATGAGCAGTTCTTC.

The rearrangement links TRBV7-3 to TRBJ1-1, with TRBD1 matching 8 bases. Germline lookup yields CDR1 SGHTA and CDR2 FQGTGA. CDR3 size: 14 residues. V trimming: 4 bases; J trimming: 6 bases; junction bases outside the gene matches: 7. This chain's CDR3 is CASSSTGGLAEAFF. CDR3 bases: TGTGCCAGCAGCTCTACAGGGGGTCTTGCTGAAGCTTTCTTT. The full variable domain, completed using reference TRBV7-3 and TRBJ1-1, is GAGVSQTPSNKVTEKGKYVELRCDPISGHTALYWYRQSLGQGPEFLIYFQGTGAADDSGLPNDRFFAVRPEGSVSTLKIQRTERGDSAVYLCASSSTGGLAEAFFGQGTRLTVV.

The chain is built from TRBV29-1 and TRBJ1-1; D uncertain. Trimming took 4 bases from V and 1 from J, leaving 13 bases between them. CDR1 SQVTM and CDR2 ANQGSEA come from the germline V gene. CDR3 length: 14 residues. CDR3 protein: CSVAEGLSNTEAFF. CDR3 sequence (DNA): TGCAGCGTTGCCGAAGGACTTTCGAACACTGAAGCTTTCTTT.

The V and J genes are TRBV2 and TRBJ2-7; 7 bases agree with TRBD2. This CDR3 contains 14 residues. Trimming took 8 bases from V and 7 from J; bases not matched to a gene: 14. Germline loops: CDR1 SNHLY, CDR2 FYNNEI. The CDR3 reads CASSRDSGIREQYF. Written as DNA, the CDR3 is TGTGCCAGCTCTAGAGACAGCGGGATCCGGGAGCAGTACTTC. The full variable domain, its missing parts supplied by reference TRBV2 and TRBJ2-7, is EPEVTQTPSHQVTQMGQEVILRCVPISNHLYFYWYRQILGQKVEFLVSFYNNEISEKSEIFDDQFSVERPDGSNFTLKIRSTKLEDSAMYFCASSRDSGIREQYFGPGTRLTVT.

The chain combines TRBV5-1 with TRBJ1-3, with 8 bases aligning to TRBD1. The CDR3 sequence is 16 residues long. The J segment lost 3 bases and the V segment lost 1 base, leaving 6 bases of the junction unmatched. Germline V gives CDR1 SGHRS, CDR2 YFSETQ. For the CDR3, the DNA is TGCGCCAGCAGCTTGACCTGGACAGGGAGTGGAAACACCATATATTTT. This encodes CASSLTWTGSGNTIYF.

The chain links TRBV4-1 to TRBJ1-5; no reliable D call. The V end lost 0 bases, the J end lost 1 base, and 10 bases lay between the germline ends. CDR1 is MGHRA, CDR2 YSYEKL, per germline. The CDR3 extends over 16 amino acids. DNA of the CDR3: TGCGCCAGCAGCCAAGACGCCGGGAGGAGCAATCAGCCCCAGCATTTT. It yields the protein CASSQDAGRSNQPQHF.

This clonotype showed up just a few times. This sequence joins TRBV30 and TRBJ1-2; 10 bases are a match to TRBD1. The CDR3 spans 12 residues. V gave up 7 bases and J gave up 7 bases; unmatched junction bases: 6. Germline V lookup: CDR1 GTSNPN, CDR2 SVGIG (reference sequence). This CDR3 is CAFWDRGFGYTF. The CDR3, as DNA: TGTGCCTTTTGGGACAGGGGTTTTGGCTACACCTTC.

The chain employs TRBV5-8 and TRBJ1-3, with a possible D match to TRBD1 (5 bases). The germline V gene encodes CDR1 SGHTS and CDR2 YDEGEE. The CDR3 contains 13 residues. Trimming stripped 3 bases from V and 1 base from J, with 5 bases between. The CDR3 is CASSWGSGNTIYF. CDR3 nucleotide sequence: TGTGCCAGCAGCTGGGGGTCTGGAAACACCATATATTTT.

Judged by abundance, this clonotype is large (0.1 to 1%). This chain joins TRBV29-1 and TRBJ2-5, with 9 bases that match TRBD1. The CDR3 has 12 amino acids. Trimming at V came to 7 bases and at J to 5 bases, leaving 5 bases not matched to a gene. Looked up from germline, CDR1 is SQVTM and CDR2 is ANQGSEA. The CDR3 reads CSATGGKETQYF. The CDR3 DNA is TGCAGCGCCACAGGGGGCAAGGAGACCCAGTACTTC.

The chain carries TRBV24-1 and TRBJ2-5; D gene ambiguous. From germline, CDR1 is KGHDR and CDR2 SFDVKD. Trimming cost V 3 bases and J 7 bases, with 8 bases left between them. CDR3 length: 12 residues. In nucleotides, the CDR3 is TGTGCCACCAGTGATCCGCTGGGGACCCAGTACTTC. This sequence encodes CATSDPLGTQYF.

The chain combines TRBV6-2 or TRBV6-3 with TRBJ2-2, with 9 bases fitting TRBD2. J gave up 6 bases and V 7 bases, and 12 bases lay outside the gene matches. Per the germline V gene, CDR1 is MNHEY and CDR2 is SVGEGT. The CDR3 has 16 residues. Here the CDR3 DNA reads TGTGCCAGCACTCTGGGACTAGCTTTGATTCCCGGGGAGCTGTTTTTT. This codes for CASTLGLALIPGELFF.

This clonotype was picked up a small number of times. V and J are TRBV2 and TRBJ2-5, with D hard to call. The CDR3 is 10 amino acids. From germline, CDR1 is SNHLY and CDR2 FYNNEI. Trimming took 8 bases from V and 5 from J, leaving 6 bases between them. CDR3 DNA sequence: TGTGCCAGCCCCGGGGAGACCCAGTACTTC. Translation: CASPGETQYF.